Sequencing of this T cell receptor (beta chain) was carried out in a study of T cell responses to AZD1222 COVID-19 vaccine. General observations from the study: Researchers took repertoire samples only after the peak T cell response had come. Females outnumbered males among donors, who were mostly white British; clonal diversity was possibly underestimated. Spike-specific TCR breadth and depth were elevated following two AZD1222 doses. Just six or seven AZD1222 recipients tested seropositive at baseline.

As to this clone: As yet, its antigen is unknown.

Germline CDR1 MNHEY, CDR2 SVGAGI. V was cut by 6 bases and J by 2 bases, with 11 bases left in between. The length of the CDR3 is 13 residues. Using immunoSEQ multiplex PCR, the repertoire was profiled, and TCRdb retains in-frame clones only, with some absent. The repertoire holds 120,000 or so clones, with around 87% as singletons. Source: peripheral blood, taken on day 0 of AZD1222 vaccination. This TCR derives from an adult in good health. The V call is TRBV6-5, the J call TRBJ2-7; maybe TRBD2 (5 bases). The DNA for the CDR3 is TGTGCCAGCAGCCGGGAAGCCACCTACGAGCAGTACTTC. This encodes CASSREATYEQYF.